Listed here are 2 T cell receptor beta chains from one sample, sequenced in a study of sequential checkpoint blockade in melanoma. Libraries were prepared by immunoSEQ multiplex PCR; TCRdb keeps only in-frame clonotypes and omits some of them. The sample holds around 11,000 clones, about two thirds seen once. Regarding treatment: randomized to nivolumab then ipilimumab (arm A) or the reverse (arm B). The material sequenced was CD8+ T cells sorted from blood (inferred from file names), taken from a patient given nivolumab and ipilimumab in sequence. The receptors originated from a human donor with melanoma.

The chain employs TRBV4-2 and TRBJ1-4, with 8 bases identical to TRBD1. Looked up from germline, CDR1 is LGHNA and CDR2 is YNFKEQ. The CDR3 has 14 amino acids. J was trimmed by 8 bases and V by 1 base; bases with no gene match: 3. In nucleotides, the CDR3 is TGTGCCAGCAGCCAAGCAGGGGGCGGAGAAAAACTGTTTTTT. It specifies CASSQAGGGEKLFF.

This clone was seen only once. The chain joins TRBV20-1 to TRBJ2-7, with TRBD1 as a possible D gene (5 bases). Germline lookup yields CDR1 DFQATT and CDR2 SNEGSKA (reference sequence). V was shortened by 6 bases and J by 3 bases, with 9 bases between the two germline ends. The CDR3 runs 11 residues. DNA of the CDR3: TGCAGTGCCCGGCAGGGCTACGAGCAGTACTTC. Translated: CSARQGYEQYF.